Given below is one T cell receptor (beta chain) in context. The data were taken from a study of T cell changes during pregnancy in multiple sclerosis. Clones were sequenced by immunoSEQ multiplex PCR, and TCRdb holds only the in-frame ones, with some missing. In the table there are 85,000 to 100,000 clones, about 94% of which are singletons. The source is a female donor with multiple sclerosis, enrolled in a pregnancy study. This specimen consisted of peripheral blood, obtained after pregnancy.

The CDR3 region is CASSLLTGVFLSNEQFF. The CDR3 nucleotides read TGCGCCAGCAGCTTGTTGACCGGAGTCTTTTTGTCTAATGAGCAGTTCTTC. The rearrangement joins TRBV5-1 to TRBJ2-1; D is unresolved. Germline loops: CDR1 SGHRS, CDR2 YFSETQ. CDR3 length: 17 residues. V was clipped by 1 base and J by 7 bases, with 21 bases between them.